The 20 T cell receptor beta chains below were found in one sample sequenced in a study of T cell responses to AZD1222 COVID-19 vaccine. Some clones are missing from TCRdb's copy, which holds only in-frame ones; the method was immunoSEQ multiplex PCR. Altogether about 100,000 clones are present, about 89% being singletons, with the ten largest covering 7.5% to 9.5%. The source was peripheral blood, collected 28 days after the second AZD1222 dose. These receptors all come from an adult who received the AZD1222 COVID-19 vaccine.

A single count supports this clone. The chain recombines TRBV5-8 with TRBJ2-1, with a weak D call TRBD2 (5 bases). There are 15 residues in the CDR3. The V gene lost 0 bases and the J gene lost 3 bases, with 10 bases spanning the gap. CDR1 and CDR2 (germline): SGHTS, YDEGEE. The CDR3, as DNA: TGTGCCAGCAGCTTGGGAAGCGGTAGCTACAATGAGCAGTTCTTC. Protein: CASSLGSGSYNEQFF.

This chain joins TRBV10-3 and TRBJ2-3, with D perhaps matching TRBD1 or TRBD2 (7 bases each). The V end lost 10 bases, the J end lost 4 bases, and 18 bases lay between the germline ends. The CDR3 loop spans 14 amino acids. Germline V gives CDR1 ENHRY, CDR2 SYGVKD. CDR3 DNA: TGTGCCACCGGGACTCAGGGGGGGTCAGATACGCAGTATTTT. Protein product: CATGTQGGSDTQYF.

V and J are TRBV6-5 and TRBJ2-7; 8 bases align to TRBD1. CDR3 length: 15 residues. Germline CDR1 MNHEY, CDR2 SVGAGI. The J segment lost 1 base and the V segment lost 6 bases, leaving 8 bases of the junction unmatched. In DNA, the CDR3 is TGTGCCAGCAGCGAGCCCGGGACAGGATCCTACGAGCAGTACTTC. Protein sequence: CASSEPGTGSYEQYF.

The chain recombines TRBV4-3 with TRBJ2-3; D is possibly TRBD2 (6 bases). The V end lost 0 bases, the J end lost 9 bases, and 19 bases lay between the germline ends. The CDR3 covers 16 residues. Germline V gives CDR1 LGHNA, CDR2 YSLEER. The CDR3 here is CASSQDGGNSGGTQYF. CDR3 nucleotides: TGCGCCAGCAGCCAAGATGGCGGGAATTCCGGCGGCACGCAGTATTTT.

The J gene is TRBJ2-7, the V gene TRBV19, with 13 bases matching TRBD2. V trimming: 8 bases; J trimming: 7 bases; junction bases outside the gene matches: 8. The CDR3 runs 14 residues. In germline, CDR1 is LNHDA, CDR2 SQIVND (reference sequence). The chain's CDR3 is CASSGTSGTSEQYF. CDR3 nucleotides: TGTGCCAGTTCCGGGACTAGCGGGACGTCTGAGCAGTACTTC.

This chain joins TRBV2 and TRBJ1-1; D unresolved. Looked up from germline, CDR1 is SNHLY and CDR2 is FYNNEI. The ends were cut back, 2 bases at V and 2 bases at J, with 6 bases in the middle. CDR3 size: 13 residues. The CDR3 coding sequence is TGTGCCAGCAGTGAACTGGGAAACACTGAAGCTTTCTTT. Its translation is CASSELGNTEAFF.

This chain connects TRBV4-3 to TRBJ2-3; D is possibly TRBD2 (5 bases). The germline V and J ends were trimmed by 0 bases and 6 bases, with 10 bases remaining between them. Germline assignment: CDR1 LGHNA and CDR2 YSLEER. The CDR3 is made up of 14 amino acids. The CDR3 nucleotides are TGCGCCAGCAGCCAAGAAAGCCGGAGGGATACGCAGTATTTT. Its protein product is CASSQESRRDTQYF.

The genes are TRBV7-9 and TRBJ2-7, with 8 bases identical to TRBD2. The CDR3 is made up of 15 amino acids. V lost 4 bases and J lost 3; bases outside the gene matches: 8. Germline V gene sequence: CDR1 SEHNR, CDR2 FQNEAQ (reference sequence). The CDR3 DNA is TGTGCCAGCAGCTCCAGACTAGCGACTCTCTACGAGCAGTACTTC. Protein product: CASSSRLATLYEQYF. The whole variable domain, remainder taken from reference TRBV7-9 and TRBJ2-7, is DTGVSQNPRHKITKRGQNVTFRCDPISEHNRLYWYRQTLGQGPEFLTYFQNEAQLEKSRLLSDRFSAERPKGSFSTLEIQRTEQGDSAMYLCASSSRLATLYEQYFGPGTRLTVT.

The rearrangement links TRBV10-3 to TRBJ1-2, with 8 bases matching TRBD1. The J segment lost 3 bases and the V segment lost 5 bases, leaving 2 bases of the junction unmatched. Germline assignment: CDR1 ENHRY and CDR2 SYGVKD. The CDR3 runs to 13 residues. The CDR3 DNA sequence: TGTGCCATCAGTCCGGGACAGGACTATGGCTACACCTTC. Translating it yields CAISPGQDYGYTF.

The V and J genes are TRBV10-3 and TRBJ2-7; tentatively, D is TRBD2 (6 bases). Germline lookup yields CDR1 ENHRY and CDR2 SYGVKD. The CDR3 is 13 amino acids. V lost 3 bases to trimming and J lost 4 bases, with 10 bases between them. CDR3 bases: TGTGCCATCAGTGACATGGGGGGTTACGAGCAGTACTTC. Residues: CAISDMGGYEQYF.

This chain links TRBV30 with TRBJ1-4; D ambiguous. The CDR3 consists of 13 residues. V lost 4 bases and J lost 8, with 14 bases in between. The germline gives CDR1 GTSNPN, CDR2 SVGIG (reference sequence). This CDR3 is CAWTLQSQEKLFF. DNA for the CDR3: TGTGCCTGGACCCTCCAGTCCCAAGAAAAACTGTTTTTT.

The genes are TRBV15 and TRBJ1-2; D unclear. The CDR3 has 15 residues. Germline V gives CDR1 LNHNV, CDR2 YYDKDF (reference sequence). The V end was cut by 0 bases, the J end by 6 bases, with 14 bases between. This CDR3 reads CATSRDLPVTDGYTF. As DNA, the CDR3 is TGTGCCACCAGCAGAGATCTCCCGGTGACGGATGGCTACACCTTC.

The V and J genes are TRBV27 and TRBJ1-5; 10 bases match TRBD1. Germline V gene sequence: CDR1 MNHEY, CDR2 SMNVEV (reference sequence). After removal of 10 bases from V and 6 bases from J, the junction contained 15 bases not matched to a gene. This CDR3 is 16 amino acids long. The CDR3 loop is CATQPRQGAKGQPQHF. CDR3 nucleotide sequence: TGTGCCACCCAGCCTCGACAGGGGGCAAAAGGTCAGCCCCAGCATTTT.

The J gene is TRBJ2-6, the V gene TRBV18; D unclear. The CDR3 has 17 residues. The germline V gene encodes CDR1 KGHSH and CDR2 LQKENI. V dropped 1 base and J dropped 3 bases, with 13 bases sitting between them. CDR3: CASSPLAQAGGANVLTF. As DNA, the CDR3 is TGTGCCAGCTCACCACTAGCTCAAGCAGGTGGGGCCAACGTCCTGACTTTC.

This chain connects TRBV20-1 to TRBJ2-3; no definite D call. V was clipped by 3 bases and J by 2 bases, with 9 bases between them. Germline V gene data show CDR1 as DFQATT and CDR2 as SNEGSKA (reference sequence). CDR3 size: 13 residues. DNA for the CDR3: TGCAGTGCTAGTCAGCGAATCACAGATACGCAGTATTTT. Its protein is CSASQRITDTQYF.

This chain uses TRBV7-9 with TRBJ1-2; D is unresolved. This CDR3 contains 16 residues. Looked up from germline, CDR1 is SEHNR and CDR2 is FQNEAQ (reference sequence). V lost 5 bases, J lost 0 bases, and 16 bases lay in between. The CDR3 loop is CASSPYGRGTNYGYTF. The DNA of the CDR3 is TGTGCCAGCAGCCCGTATGGCCGCGGCACTAACTATGGCTACACCTTC.

The chain has TRBV28 and TRBJ2-7; D gene uncertain. The CDR3 loop spans 14 amino acids. V lost 7 bases and J 5 bases, leaving 18 bases between the germline ends. CDR1 is MDHEN, CDR2 SYDVKM, per germline. The CDR3 sequence: CASMLLGFPHEQYF. DNA for the CDR3: TGTGCCAGCATGCTGCTAGGGTTCCCCCACGAGCAGTACTTC.

Notes on this clone: The same CDR3 can be traced to other DNA sequences in this sample. This rearrangement joins TRBV5-1 to TRBJ2-1, with a possible D match to TRBD1 (5 bases). Germline V lookup: CDR1 SGHRS, CDR2 YFSETQ. V lost 4 bases and J lost 8, with 10 bases in between. The CDR3 length is 12 residues. CDR3: CASSLARDEQFF. CDR3 DNA: TGCGCCAGCAGCCTCGCCAGGGATGAGCAGTTCTTC.

The chain has TRBV7-2 and TRBJ2-7; 12 nucleotides agree with TRBD2. V lost 4 bases and J lost 5; bases outside the gene matches: 9. The germline V gene encodes CDR1 SGHTA and CDR2 FQGNSA. The CDR3 runs 16 residues. CDR3 in DNA: TGTGCCAGCAGCTCTCTCTGGACTAGCGGGAACCACGAGCAGTACTTC. Amino acid sequence: CASSSLWTSGNHEQYF.

The chain has TRBV28 and TRBJ2-7, with 7 bases fitting TRBD1. Germline CDR1 reads MDHEN; CDR2 reads SYDVKM. V lost 6 bases to trimming and J lost 2 bases; unmatched junction nucleotides: 7. The CDR3 is 14 residues long. The CDR3 region is CASRSQGTAYEQYF. DNA of the CDR3: TGTGCCAGCAGATCACAGGGGACAGCCTACGAGCAGTACTTC.